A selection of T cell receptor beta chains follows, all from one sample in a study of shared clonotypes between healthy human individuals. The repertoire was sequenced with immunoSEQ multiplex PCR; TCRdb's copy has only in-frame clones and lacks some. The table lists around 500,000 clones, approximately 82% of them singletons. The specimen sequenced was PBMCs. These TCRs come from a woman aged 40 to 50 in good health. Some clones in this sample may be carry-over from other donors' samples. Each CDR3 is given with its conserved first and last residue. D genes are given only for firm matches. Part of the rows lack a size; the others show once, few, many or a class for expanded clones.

CDR3 protein: CASMGDTQYF
CDR3 DNA: TGTGCCAGCATGGGAGATACGCAGTATTTT
D gene: .
V gene: TRBV7-9
J gene: TRBJ2-3
clone size: few

CDR3 protein: CASSPRGGSGRGSPDTQYF
CDR3 DNA: TGTGCCAGCAGCCCCCGAGGGGGTAGCGGCAGGGGGTCCCCAGATACGCAGTATTTT
D gene: .
V gene: TRBV7-2
J gene: TRBJ2-3
clone size: many

CDR3 protein: CSAKRTAEAFF
CDR3 DNA: TGCAGTGCTAAGAGGACAGCAGAAGCTTTCTTT
D gene: .
V gene: TRBV20-1
J gene: TRBJ1-1
clone size: .

CDR3 protein: CASSQGGGRDTEAFF
CDR3 DNA: TGCGCCAGCAGCCAAGGAGGGGGGAGGGACACTGAAGCTTTCTTT
D gene: .
V gene: TRBV4-1
J gene: TRBJ1-1
clone size: few

CDR3 protein: CASSENPGQGHQPQHF
CDR3 DNA: TGTGCCAGCAGTGAAAACCCCGGACAGGGACACCAGCCCCAGCATTTT
D gene: TRBD1
V gene: TRBV2
J gene: TRBJ1-5
clone size: .

CDR3 protein: CASSPRVRESAGELFF
CDR3 DNA: TGTGCCAGCTCACCACGGGTCCGGGAATCTGCCGGGGAGCTGTTTTTT
D gene: .
V gene: TRBV18
J gene: TRBJ2-2
clone size: .

CDR3 protein: CASSPRGAGGTGELFF
CDR3 DNA: TGTGCCAGCAGCCCCAGGGGGGCAGGTGGCACCGGGGAGCTGTTTTTT
D gene: .
V gene: TRBV7-3
J gene: TRBJ2-2
clone size: few

CDR3 protein: CATSRDLATGELFF
CDR3 DNA: TGTGCCACCAGCAGAGATTTAGCTACCGGGGAGCTGTTTTTT
D gene: .
V gene: TRBV15
J gene: TRBJ2-2
clone size: few

CDR3 protein: CASSFIGQGVGPQHF
CDR3 DNA: TGTGCCAGTAGCTTTATAGGACAGGGGGTAGGGCCCCAGCATTTT
D gene: TRBD1
V gene: TRBV19
J gene: TRBJ1-5
clone size: .

CDR3 protein: CASSVGEGGFAYEQYF
CDR3 DNA: TGTGCCAGCAGCGTAGGGGAGGGGGGATTTGCCTACGAGCAGTACTTC
D gene: .
V gene: TRBV9
J gene: TRBJ2-7
clone size: .

CDR3 protein: CASSSRAKNIQYF
CDR3 DNA: TGTGCCAGCAGCTCCAGGGCCAAAAACATTCAGTACTTC
D gene: .
V gene: TRBV7-6
J gene: TRBJ2-4
clone size: once

CDR3 protein: CASSSLDNQRYEQYF
CDR3 DNA: TGTGCCAGCAGCTCCTTGGACAACCAACGCTACGAGCAGTACTTC
D gene: .
V gene: TRBV7-8
J gene: TRBJ2-7
clone size: .

CDR3 protein: CAWSVQGAPEAFF
CDR3 DNA: TGTGCCTGGAGTGTCCAGGGGGCCCCTGAAGCTTTCTTT
D gene: TRBD1
V gene: TRBV30
J gene: TRBJ1-1
clone size: .

CDR3 protein: CASMRQINQPQHF
CDR3 DNA: TGTGCCAGCATGCGACAGATCAATCAGCCCCAGCATTTT
D gene: .
V gene: TRBV28
J gene: TRBJ1-5
clone size: .

CDR3 protein: CASSLDGELFF
CDR3 DNA: TGTGCCAGCAGCTTGGACGGGGAGCTGTTTTTT
D gene: .
V gene: TRBV5-5
J gene: TRBJ2-2
clone size: .

CDR3 protein: CASSQRGQGTGELFF
CDR3 DNA: TGCGCCAGCAGTCAAAGGGGACAAGGGACCGGGGAGCTGTTTTTT
D gene: .
V gene: TRBV23-1
J gene: TRBJ2-2
clone size: .

CDR3 protein: CASSFGSPYEQYF
CDR3 DNA: TGCGCCAGCAGCTTTGGCAGCCCCTACGAGCAGTACTTC
D gene: .
V gene: TRBV5-1
J gene: TRBJ2-7
clone size: few

CDR3 protein: CARSGSKGDTQYF
CDR3 DNA: TGTGCCAGGAGCGGGAGTAAAGGAGATACGCAGTATTTT
D gene: TRBD2
V gene: TRBV2
J gene: TRBJ2-3
clone size: .

CDR3 protein: CASRASGIYSEQFF
CDR3 DNA: TGCGCCAGCAGGGCTAGCGGGATTTACAGTGAGCAGTTCTTC
D gene: TRBD2
V gene: TRBV10-2
J gene: TRBJ2-1
clone size: .

CDR3 protein: CASQRTGAETQYF
CDR3 DNA: TGTGCCAGCCAGAGAACGGGGGCAGAGACCCAGTACTTC
D gene: .
V gene: TRBV2
J gene: TRBJ2-5
clone size: .

CDR3 protein: CASNLGSPLLGAGNQPQHF
CDR3 DNA: TGTGCCAGCAACTTAGGATCCCCCCTTTTGGGGGCTGGCAATCAGCCCCAGCATTTT
D gene: .
V gene: TRBV11-3
J gene: TRBJ1-5
clone size: once

CDR3 protein: CASSVTANTGELFF
CDR3 DNA: TGTGCCAGCAGCGTGACAGCAAACACCGGGGAGCTGTTTTTT
D gene: .
V gene: TRBV7-6
J gene: TRBJ2-2
clone size: once